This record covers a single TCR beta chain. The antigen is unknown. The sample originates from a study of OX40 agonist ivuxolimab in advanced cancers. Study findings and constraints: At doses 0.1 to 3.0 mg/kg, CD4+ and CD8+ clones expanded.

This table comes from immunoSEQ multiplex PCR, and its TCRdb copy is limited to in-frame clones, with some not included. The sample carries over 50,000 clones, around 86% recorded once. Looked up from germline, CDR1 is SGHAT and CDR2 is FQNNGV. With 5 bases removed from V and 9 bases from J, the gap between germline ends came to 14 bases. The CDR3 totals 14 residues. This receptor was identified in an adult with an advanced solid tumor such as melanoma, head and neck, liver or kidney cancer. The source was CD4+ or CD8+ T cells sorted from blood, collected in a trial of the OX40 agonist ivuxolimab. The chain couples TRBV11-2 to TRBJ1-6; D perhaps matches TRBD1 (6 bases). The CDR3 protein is CASSLGRGSSPLHF. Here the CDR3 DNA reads TGTGCCAGCAGCCTGGGCAGGGGAAGTTCACCCCTCCACTTT.